The 14 T cell receptor beta chains reported below all come from one sample, sequenced in a study of cytomegalovirus exposure and HLA in healthy donors. Primers included in the PCR were 60 Vbeta and 13 Jbeta primers. Here immunoSEQ multiplex PCR was the method, and the copy in TCRdb shows in-frame clones only, minus some. The table lists around 200,000 clones, about 83% of them singletons, with 10% in the top ten. Sequencing used PBMCs. The origin of the receptors is a woman aged 45 to 65 in good health and CMV-seropositive.

This chain joins TRBV6-5 and TRBJ2-3; 8 bases are shared with TRBD2. Germline V lookup: CDR1 MNHEY, CDR2 SVGAGI. Trimming took 0 bases from V and 8 from J; bases not matched to a gene: 10. This CDR3 contains 16 residues. This chain's CDR3 is CASSYSWARTSFTQYF. The CDR3 region has the DNA TGTGCCAGCAGTTACTCCTGGGCCCGGACTAGCTTTACGCAGTATTTT.

The chain combines TRBV6-5 with TRBJ1-5; D is undetermined. V shed 6 bases and J shed 6 bases, with 18 bases lying between them. The CDR3 loop spans 15 amino acids. Germline V gene sequence: CDR1 MNHEY, CDR2 SVGAGI. CDR3 amino acids: CASRATHTEGQPQHF. Here the CDR3 DNA reads TGTGCCAGCAGGGCGACACACACAGAGGGTCAGCCCCAGCATTTT.

This chain connects TRBV5-1 to TRBJ2-3, with no clear D. The CDR3 consists of 14 residues. The germline gives CDR1 SGHRS, CDR2 YFSETQ. The V end was cut by 0 bases, the J end by 5 bases, with 10 bases between. The CDR3 DNA reads as TGCGCCAGCAGCTTGGAACCCGCCAGAGATACGCAGTATTTT. It specifies CASSLEPARDTQYF.

This chain links TRBV11-2 with TRBJ1-4, with no clear D. Germline CDR1 SGHAT, CDR2 FQNNGV. V was pared by 0 bases and J by 0 bases, with 5 bases between. The CDR3 is 15 amino acids. Written as DNA, the CDR3 is TGTGCCAGCAGCTTAGACAGGACAACTAATGAAAAACTGTTTTTT. This sequence encodes CASSLDRTTNEKLFF.

CDR3 residues: CASRTGGGLRETQYF. The DNA for the CDR3 is TGTGCCAGCAGGACGGGGGGTGGCTTGCGGGAGACCCAGTACTTC. This chain connects TRBV2 to TRBJ2-5; 7 bases map to TRBD2. Trimming at V came to 6 bases and at J to 5 bases, leaving 12 bases not matched to a gene. Looked up from germline, CDR1 is SNHLY and CDR2 is FYNNEI. This CDR3 contains 15 residues.

V is TRBV18 and J is TRBJ2-7; weak D call: TRBD2 (6 bases). Germline V gene lookup returns CDR1 KGHSH and CDR2 LQKENI. The CDR3 consists of 15 residues. V dropped 3 bases and J dropped 2 bases, with 14 bases sitting between them. The CDR3 sequence: CASSPGVAETYEQYF. The CDR3 nucleotides read TGTGCCAGCTCACCTGGGGTAGCGGAGACCTACGAGCAGTACTTC.

This clone was counted a single time. The chain uses TRBV7-9 and TRBJ2-5, with D tentatively TRBD2 (5 bases). The V gene lost 1 base and the J gene lost 11 bases, with 17 bases spanning the gap. Germline V gene lookup returns CDR1 SEHNR and CDR2 FQNEAQ (reference sequence). This CDR3 contains 14 residues. CDR3 in amino acids: CASSLGEGRGVQYF. The DNA of the CDR3 is TGTGCCAGCAGCTTAGGTGAGGGCCGAGGTGTGCAGTACTTC.

The J gene is TRBJ1-5, the V gene TRBV5-5; tentatively, D is TRBD1 (6 bases). The V gene lost 2 bases and the J gene lost 5 bases, with 14 bases spanning the gap. There are 15 residues in the CDR3. Germline assignment: CDR1 SGHKS and CDR2 YYEKEE (reference sequence). The CDR3 here is CASSFDRIGDQPQHF. The CDR3 DNA sequence: TGTGCCAGCAGCTTTGACAGGATAGGGGATCAGCCCCAGCATTTT. The whole variable domain, remainder taken from reference TRBV5-5 and TRBJ1-5, is DAGVTQSPTHLIKTRGQQVTLRCSPISGHKSVSWYQQVLGQGPQFIFQYYEKEERGRGNFPDRFSARQFPNYSSELNVNALLLGDSALYLCASSFDRIGDQPQHFGDGTRLSIL.

J is TRBJ1-5 and V is TRBV18; D is possibly TRBD1 (6 bases). The CDR3 covers 15 residues. The V gene lost 6 bases and the J gene lost 7 bases, with 19 bases spanning the gap. Germline V gene sequence: CDR1 KGHSH, CDR2 LQKENI. CDR3 sequence (DNA): TGTGCCAGCTCTTACACGACAGGAGGCGGCCAGCCCCAGCATTTT. Its protein product is CASSYTTGGGQPQHF.

This clone appeared a few times. This chain connects TRBV29-1 to TRBJ2-7; 9 nucleotides line up with TRBD1. Losses at the gene ends were 3 bases for V and 2 bases for J; bases not matched to a gene: 5. This CDR3 contains 14 residues. CDR1 SQVTM and CDR2 ANQGSEA come from the germline V gene. The CDR3 DNA reads TGCAGCGTTGAGACGGGGGACAGGGCCTACGAGCAGTACTTC. Translated: CSVETGDRAYEQYF.

This chain links TRBV6-5 with TRBJ1-5; tentative D call: TRBD1 (6 bases). The V end was cut by 5 bases, the J end by 4 bases, with 12 bases between. The length of the CDR3 is 14 residues. Germline V lookup: CDR1 MNHEY, CDR2 SVGAGI. CDR3 loop: CASSGDRRNQPQHF. CDR3 sequence (DNA): TGTGCCAGCAGTGGTGACAGGAGGAATCAGCCCCAGCATTTT.

This clone was seen a handful of times. V usage is TRBV4-1 and J usage is TRBJ1-2; 7 bases are shared with TRBD1. The germline V gene encodes CDR1 MGHRA and CDR2 YSYEKL. This CDR3 region has 15 residues. Losses at the gene ends were 1 base for V and 2 bases for J; bases not matched to a gene: 4. The CDR3 DNA reads TGCGCCAGCAGCCAAGGGACAGGACTGAACTATGGCTACACCTTC. This codes for CASSQGTGLNYGYTF.

The chain has TRBV7-6 and TRBJ2-7, with 10 bases that match TRBD1. Germline assignment: CDR1 SGHVS and CDR2 FNYEAQ. The length of the CDR3 is 16 residues. The J segment lost 7 bases and the V segment lost 0 bases, leaving 9 bases of the junction unmatched. CDR3 sequence reads: CASSLAAPDRGVEQYF. In nucleotides, the CDR3 is TGTGCCAGCAGCTTAGCGGCCCCGGACAGGGGGGTTGAGCAGTACTTC.

This clone has a single count. V is TRBV7-8 and J is TRBJ1-4; 7 bases map to TRBD1. The CDR3 consists of 16 residues. With 2 bases clipped from V and 8 bases from J, the junction kept 11 bases outside the gene matches. Germline V gene data show CDR1 as SGHVS and CDR2 as FQNEAQ. Here the CDR3 DNA reads TGTGCCAGCAGCTTACTATCAGGCAGGGGGTTCGAAAAACTGTTTTTT. Protein product: CASSLLSGRGFEKLFF.